This T cell receptor (beta chain) was found in a study of T-cell reconstitution after alpha-beta-depleted transplantation in children. Germline V lookup: CDR1 MDHEN, CDR2 SYDVKM. V lost 11 bases to trimming and J lost 8 bases; unmatched junction nucleotides: 15. This CDR3 spans 17 amino acids. TCRbeta library construction was performed incorporating unique molecular identifiers. Each CDR3 protein gets one entry after TCRdb re-called the PCR reads with MiXCR. Here the sample spans some 590,000 distinct CDR3 sequences, about 11% being singletons. This clonotype was detected only a few times. The sample consisted of PBMCs from the stem cell graft donor, taken from the stem cell graft. J is TRBJ2-1 and V is TRBV28; 16 nucleotides align to TRBD2. The sequence was obtained from a human donor who donated a stem cell graft to a child with acute myeloid leukemia. CDR3 amino acids: CASGTGTSGRALYEQFF. The CDR3 DNA sequence: TGTGCCTCCGGGACCGGGACTAGCGGGAGGGCCTTGTATGAGCAGTTCTTC.